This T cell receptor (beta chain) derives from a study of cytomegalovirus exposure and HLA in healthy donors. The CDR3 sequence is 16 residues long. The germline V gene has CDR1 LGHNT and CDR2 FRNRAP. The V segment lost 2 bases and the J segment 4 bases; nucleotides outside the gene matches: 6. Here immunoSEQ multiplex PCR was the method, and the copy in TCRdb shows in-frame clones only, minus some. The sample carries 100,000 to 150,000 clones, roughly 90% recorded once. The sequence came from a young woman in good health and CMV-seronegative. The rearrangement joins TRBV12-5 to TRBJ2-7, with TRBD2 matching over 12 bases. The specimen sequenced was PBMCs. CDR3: CASGLPLAGGPYEQYF. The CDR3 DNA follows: TGTGCTAGTGGTTTGCCCCTAGCGGGAGGGCCATACGAGCAGTACTTC.